This T cell receptor (beta chain) is from a study of blood T cell repertoires in COVID-19. Study-level information: PBMCs, B-cell-depleted T cells, or T cells were the source of the cDNA or gDNA that made up the material.

Everyone who took part was about 18 to 90 years old, and they came from 24 US areas. The study assigned cohorts using participant-reported clinical history. The method was immunoSEQ multiplex PCR; TCRdb's version includes in-frame clones alone and lacks a portion of them. The data show 250,000 to 300,000 clones, with roughly 87% seen just once and approximately 1% held by the top ten. V gave up 1 base and J gave up 0 bases; unmatched junction bases: 8. Germline V gene sequence: CDR1 SNHLY, CDR2 FYNNEI. The CDR3 length is 17 residues. The chain uses TRBV2 and TRBJ2-7; 8 bases agree with TRBD1. The TCR originated in a woman in her twenties or thirties who had recovered from COVID-19. Sequencing was performed on PBMCs or T cells enriched from blood (not recorded which). CDR3 nucleotide sequence: TGTGCCAGCAGTGAAGTGTTGGACAGGGTACGCTCCTACGAGCAGTACTTC. Its translation is CASSEVLDRVRSYEQYF.